This TCR beta chain is drawn from a study of PD-L1 blockade in urothelial cancer. About the research overall: Males with urothelial cancer arising in the bladder constituted about 85% of the roughly 30 patients.

The investigators introduced synthetic TCR analog templates into each PCR as spikes. Produced via immunoSEQ multiplex PCR; TCRdb's table is partial and in-frame only. Of roughly 30,000 clones listed, approximately 90% are singletons. With 2 bases clipped from V and 6 bases from J, the junction kept 9 bases outside the gene matches. This CDR3 has 15 amino acids. Germline lookup yields CDR1 MNHEY and CDR2 SMNVEV (reference sequence). The time point: peripheral blood 6 weeks after treatment start. Locally advanced or metastatic urothelial carcinoma was diagnosed in the patients. The V and J genes are TRBV27 and TRBJ2-7; 8 bases are shared with TRBD2. The sample was PBMCs, taken around atezolizumab (anti-PD-L1) treatment. The receptor was isolated from a man older than 75 with urothelial cancer. In nucleotides, the CDR3 is TGTGCCAGCAGTTTAAGCGGGAGCGCCGGGGGCGAGCAGTACTTC. Translated, it gives CASSLSGSAGGEQYF.